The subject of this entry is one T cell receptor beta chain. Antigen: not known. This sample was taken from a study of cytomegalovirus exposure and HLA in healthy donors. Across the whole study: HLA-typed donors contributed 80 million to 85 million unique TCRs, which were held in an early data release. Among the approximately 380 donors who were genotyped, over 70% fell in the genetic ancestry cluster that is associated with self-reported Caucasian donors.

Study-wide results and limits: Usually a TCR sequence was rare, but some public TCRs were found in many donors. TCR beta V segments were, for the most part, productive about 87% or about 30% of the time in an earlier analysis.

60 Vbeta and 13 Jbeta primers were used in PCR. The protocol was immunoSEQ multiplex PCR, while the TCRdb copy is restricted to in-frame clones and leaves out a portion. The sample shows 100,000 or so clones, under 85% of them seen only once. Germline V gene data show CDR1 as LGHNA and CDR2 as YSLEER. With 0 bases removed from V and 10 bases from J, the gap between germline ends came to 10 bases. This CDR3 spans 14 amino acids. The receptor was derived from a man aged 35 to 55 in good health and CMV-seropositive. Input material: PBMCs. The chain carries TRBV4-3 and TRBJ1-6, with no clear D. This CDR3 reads CASSQDRFDSPLHF. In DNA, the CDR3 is TGCGCCAGCAGCCAAGACAGGTTTGACTCACCCCTCCACTTT.